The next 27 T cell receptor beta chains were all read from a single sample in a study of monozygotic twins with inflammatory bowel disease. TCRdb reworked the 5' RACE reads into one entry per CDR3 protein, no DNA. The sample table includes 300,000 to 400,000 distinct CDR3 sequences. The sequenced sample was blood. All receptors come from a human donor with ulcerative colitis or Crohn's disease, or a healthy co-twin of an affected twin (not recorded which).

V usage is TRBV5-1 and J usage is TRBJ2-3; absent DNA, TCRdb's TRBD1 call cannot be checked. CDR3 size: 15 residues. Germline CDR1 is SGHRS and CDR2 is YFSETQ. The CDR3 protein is CASSGQGWGTDTQYF. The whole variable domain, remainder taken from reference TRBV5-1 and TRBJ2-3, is KAGVTQTPRYLIKTRGQQVTLSCSPISGHRSVSWYQQTPGQGLQFLFEYFSETQRNKGNFPGRFSGRQFSNSRSEMNVSTLELGDSALYLCASSGQGWGTDTQYFGPGTRLTVL.

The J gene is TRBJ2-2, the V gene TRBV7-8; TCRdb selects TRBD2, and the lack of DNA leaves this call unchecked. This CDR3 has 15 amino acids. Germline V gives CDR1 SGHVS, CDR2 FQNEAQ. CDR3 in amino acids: CASNHRVGGTGELFF. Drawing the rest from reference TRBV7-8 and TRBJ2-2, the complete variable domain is GAGVSQSPRYKVAKRGQDVALRCDPISGHVSLFWYQQALGQGPEFLTYFQNEAQLDKSGLPSDRFFAERPEGSVSTLKIQRTQQEDSAVYLCASNHRVGGTGELFFGEGSRLTVL.

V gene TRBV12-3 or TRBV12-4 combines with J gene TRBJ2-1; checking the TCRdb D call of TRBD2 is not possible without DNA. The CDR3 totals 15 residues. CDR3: CASSFGSGNYNEQFF.

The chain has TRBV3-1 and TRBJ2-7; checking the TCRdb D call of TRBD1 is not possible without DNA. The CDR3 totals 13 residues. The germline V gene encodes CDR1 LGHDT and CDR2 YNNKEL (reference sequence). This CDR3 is CASSPTGTYEQYF.

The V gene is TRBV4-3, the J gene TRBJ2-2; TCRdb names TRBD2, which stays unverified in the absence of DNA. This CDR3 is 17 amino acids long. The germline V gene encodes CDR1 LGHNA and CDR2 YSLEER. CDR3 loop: CASSQALRRGRTGELFF.

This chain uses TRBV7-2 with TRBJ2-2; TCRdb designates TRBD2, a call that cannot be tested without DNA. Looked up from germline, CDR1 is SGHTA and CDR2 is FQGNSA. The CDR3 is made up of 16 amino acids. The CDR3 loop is CASSLERTLVGGELFF.

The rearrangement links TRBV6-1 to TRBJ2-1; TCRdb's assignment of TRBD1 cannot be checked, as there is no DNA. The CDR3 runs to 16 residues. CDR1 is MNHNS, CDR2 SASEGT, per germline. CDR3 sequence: CASSRPGQSSYNEQFF.

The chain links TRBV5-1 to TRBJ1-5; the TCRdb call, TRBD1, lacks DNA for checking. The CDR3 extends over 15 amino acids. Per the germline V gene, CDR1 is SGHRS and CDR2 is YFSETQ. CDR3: CASSEGTVSNQPQHF.

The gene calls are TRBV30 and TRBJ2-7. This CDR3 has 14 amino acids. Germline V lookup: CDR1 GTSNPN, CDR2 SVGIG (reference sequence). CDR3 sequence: CAWSASFGAYEQYF.

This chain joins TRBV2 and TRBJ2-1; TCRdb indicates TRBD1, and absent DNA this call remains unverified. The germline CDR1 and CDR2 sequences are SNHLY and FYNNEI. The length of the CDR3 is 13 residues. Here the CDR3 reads CATLDSRYNEQFF.

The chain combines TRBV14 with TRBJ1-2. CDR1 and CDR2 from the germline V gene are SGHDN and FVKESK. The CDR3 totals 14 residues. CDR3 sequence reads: CASSLGGSGYGYTF.

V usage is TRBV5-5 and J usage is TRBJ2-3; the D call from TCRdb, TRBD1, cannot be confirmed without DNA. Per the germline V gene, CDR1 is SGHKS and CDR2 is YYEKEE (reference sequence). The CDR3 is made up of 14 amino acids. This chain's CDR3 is CASSLGTLKDTQYF.

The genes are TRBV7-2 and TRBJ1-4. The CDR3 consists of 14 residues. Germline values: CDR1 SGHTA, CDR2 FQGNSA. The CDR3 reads CASSLSGGGEKLFF.

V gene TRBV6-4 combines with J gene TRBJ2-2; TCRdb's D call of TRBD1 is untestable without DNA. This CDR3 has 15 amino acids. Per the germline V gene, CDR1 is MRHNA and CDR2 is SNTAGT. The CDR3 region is CASSGSGQGPGELFF.

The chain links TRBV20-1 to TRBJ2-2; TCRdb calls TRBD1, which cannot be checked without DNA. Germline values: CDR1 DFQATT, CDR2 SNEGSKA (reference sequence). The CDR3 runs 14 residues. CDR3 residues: CSVPPSTGPGELFF.

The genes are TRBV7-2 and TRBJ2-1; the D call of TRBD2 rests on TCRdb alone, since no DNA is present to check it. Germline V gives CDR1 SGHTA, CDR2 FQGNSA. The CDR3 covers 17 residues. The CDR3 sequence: CASSLGRAGPGGVEQFF. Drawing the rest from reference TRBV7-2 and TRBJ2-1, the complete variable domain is GAGVSQSPSNKVTEKGKDVELRCDPISGHTALYWYRQSLGQGLEFLIYFQGNSAPDKSGLPSDRFSAERTGGSVSTLTIQRTQQEDSAVYLCASSLGRAGPGGVEQFFGPGTRLTVL.

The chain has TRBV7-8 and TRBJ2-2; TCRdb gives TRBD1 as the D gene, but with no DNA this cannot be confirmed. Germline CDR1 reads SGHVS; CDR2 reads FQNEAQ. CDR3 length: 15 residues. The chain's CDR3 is CASSPERDRGGELFF.

The CDR3 here is CASSLATGVGYEQYF. The chain carries TRBV11-2 and TRBJ2-7; there is no DNA to check the TCRdb D call of TRBD1. The CDR3 length is 15 residues. From germline, CDR1 is SGHAT and CDR2 FQNNGV.

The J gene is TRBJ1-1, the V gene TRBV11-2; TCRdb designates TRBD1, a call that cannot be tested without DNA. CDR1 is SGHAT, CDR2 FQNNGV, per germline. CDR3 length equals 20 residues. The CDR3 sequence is CASSLGFGSRTGGIRTEAFF. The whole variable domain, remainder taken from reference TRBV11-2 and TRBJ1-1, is EAGVAQSPRYKIIEKRQSVAFWCNPISGHATLYWYQQILGQGPKLLIQFQNNGVVDDSQLPKDRFSAERLKGVDSTLKIQPAKLEDSAVYLCASSLGFGSRTGGIRTEAFFGQGTRLTVV.

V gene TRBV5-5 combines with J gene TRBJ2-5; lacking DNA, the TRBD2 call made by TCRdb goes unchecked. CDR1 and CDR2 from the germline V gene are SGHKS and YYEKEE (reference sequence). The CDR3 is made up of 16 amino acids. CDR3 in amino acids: CASSVDRGPFQETQYF.

CDR3 in amino acids: CASSRGLADTDTQYF. The V gene is TRBV12-3 or TRBV12-4, the J gene TRBJ2-3; TCRdb proposes TRBD2, but this gene call is untestable without DNA. CDR3 size: 15 residues.

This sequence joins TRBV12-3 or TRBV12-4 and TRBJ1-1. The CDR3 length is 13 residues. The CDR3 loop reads CASGRNMNTEAFF.

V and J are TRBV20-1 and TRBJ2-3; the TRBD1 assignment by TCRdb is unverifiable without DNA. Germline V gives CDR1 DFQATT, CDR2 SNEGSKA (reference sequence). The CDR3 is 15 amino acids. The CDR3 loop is CSARGGRVGTDTQYF.

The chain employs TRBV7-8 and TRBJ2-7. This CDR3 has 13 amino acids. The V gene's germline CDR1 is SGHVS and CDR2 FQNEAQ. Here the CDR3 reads CASKIDVTYEQYF.

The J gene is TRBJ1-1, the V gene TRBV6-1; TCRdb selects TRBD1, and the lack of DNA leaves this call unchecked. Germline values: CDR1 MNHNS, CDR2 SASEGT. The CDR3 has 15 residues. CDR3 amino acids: CASITDRVGNTEAFF.

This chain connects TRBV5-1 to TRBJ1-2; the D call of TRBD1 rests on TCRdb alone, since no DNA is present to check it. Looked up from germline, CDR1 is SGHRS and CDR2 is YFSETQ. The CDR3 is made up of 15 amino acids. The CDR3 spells CASSWDPTGLKGYTF. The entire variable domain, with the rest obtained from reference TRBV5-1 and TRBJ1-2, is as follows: KAGVTQTPRYLIKTRGQQVTLSCSPISGHRSVSWYQQTPGQGLQFLFEYFSETQRNKGNFPGRFSGRQFSNSRSEMNVSTLELGDSALYLCASSWDPTGLKGYTFGSGTRLTVV.

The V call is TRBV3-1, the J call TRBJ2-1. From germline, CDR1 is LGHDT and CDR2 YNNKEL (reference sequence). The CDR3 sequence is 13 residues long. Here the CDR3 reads CASSQGTYNEQFF.